The 4 T cell receptor beta chains reported below all come from one sample, sequenced in a study of low-dose radiotherapy and immunotherapy resistance in tumors. Time point of the sample: before trial treatment. Primers targeting TRAV and TRBV primed first-strand cDNA, covering alpha and beta chains. Over around 19 PCR cycles, TCRs were amplified from a constant-region primer and V-primer adapter. Via MiXCR, TCRdb re-called the reads, giving one row per CDR3 protein. The repertoire consists of about 82,000 distinct CDR3 sequences, with 18% occurring once and the leading ten covering about 5.5%. Source: PBMCs, taken before treatment. All receptors derive from a male donor with prostate cancer.

The table lists this clonotype with many counts. The gene calls are TRBV19 and TRBJ1-2, with TRBD1 matching 7 bases. The germline V gene has CDR1 LNHDA and CDR2 SQIVND (reference sequence). The CDR3 has 14 residues. With V trimmed by 2 bases and J by 8 bases, 8 bases remained unmatched. The CDR3 loop reads CASSIPRGVAGYTF. For the CDR3, the DNA is TGTGCCAGTAGTATACCCAGGGGGGTCGCCGGCTACACCTTC.

The sample holds many counts of this clonotype. The chain couples TRBV9 to TRBJ2-7, with 7 nucleotides matching TRBD2. The CDR3 loop spans 14 amino acids. V shed 0 bases and J 2 bases; nucleotides not matched to a gene: 2. CDR1 is SGDLS, CDR2 YYNGEE, per germline. The CDR3 bases are TGTGCCAGCAGCGTAGGCCTAGCGGCCTACGAGCAGTACTTC. Protein: CASSVGLAAYEQYF.

The J gene is TRBJ1-2, the V gene TRBV7-6; 8 bases fit TRBD1. The CDR3 consists of 16 residues. The V and J ends lost 5 bases and 0 bases, in that order; junction bases with no gene match: 8. CDR1 is SGHVS and CDR2 is FNYEAQ in the germline V gene. The CDR3: CASSHTGQGPNYGYTF. CDR3 coding DNA: TGTGCCAGCAGCCATACAGGACAGGGACCTAACTATGGCTACACCTTC.

Ten or more counts support this clonotype. This sequence joins TRBV28 and TRBJ1-2; 9 bases agree with TRBD1. CDR1 is MDHEN, CDR2 SYDVKM, per germline. V lost 6 bases to trimming and J lost 8 bases; unmatched junction nucleotides: 10. The CDR3 contains 14 residues. The CDR3 DNA sequence: TGTGCCAGCAGGGGAACAGGGGGCATCAGCGGCTACACCTTC. Amino acid sequence: CASRGTGGISGYTF.